The 28 T cell receptor beta chains presented below share a single source sample, sequenced in a study of CD8 T cells in Susac syndrome. The RNA input was about 0.45 to 1 ug, and it was reverse transcribed with random hexamers. A single record per CDR3 protein comes from TCRdb applying MiXCR to the immunoSEQ multiplex PCR reads. Altogether about 150,000 distinct CDR3 sequences are present, around 95% being singletons, with the ten largest covering 0.16%. Material for sequencing was CD4+ T cells from PBMCs. The receptors originated from a human donor with Susac syndrome.

The J gene is TRBJ2-7, the V gene TRBV7-8; possibly TRBD2 for D (6 bases). This CDR3 region has 15 residues. Germline CDR1 SGHVS, CDR2 FQNEAQ. Trimming stripped 8 bases from V and 0 bases from J, with 17 bases between. The CDR3, as DNA: TGTGCCAGCGGAGGGACTCTTCTGAGCTCCTACGAGCAGTACTTC. It yields the protein CASGGTLLSSYEQYF. Full variable domain (remainder filled in from reference TRBV7-8 and TRBJ2-7): GAGVSQSPRYKVAKRGQDVALRCDPISGHVSLFWYQQALGQGPEFLTYFQNEAQLDKSGLPSDRFFAERPEGSVSTLKIQRTQQEDSAVYLCASGGTLLSSYEQYFGPGTRLTVT.

This chain uses TRBV6-1 with TRBJ1-1, with 10 bases aligning to TRBD1. Germline trimming cut 10 bases from V and 0 bases from J; bases unmatched to any gene: 14. Per germline, CDR1 MNHNS and CDR2 SASEGT. CDR3 length equals 17 residues. The CDR3: CATRPGTGAFMNTEAFF. DNA for the CDR3: TGTGCCACCCGACCCGGGACAGGGGCGTTCATGAACACTGAAGCTTTCTTT.

This chain joins TRBV7-6 and TRBJ2-1; TRBD2 agrees at 12 bases. This CDR3 is built from 18 residues. Trimming at V came to 2 bases and at J to 2 bases, leaving 7 bases not matched to a gene. Looked up from germline, CDR1 is SGHVS and CDR2 is FNYEAQ. This chain's CDR3 is CASSLRLAGGTTYNEQFF. The CDR3 DNA is TGTGCCAGCAGCTTAAGGCTAGCGGGGGGGACAACCTACAATGAGCAGTTCTTC. The entire variable domain, with the rest obtained from reference TRBV7-6 and TRBJ2-1, is as follows: GAGVSQSPRYKVTKRGQDVALRCDPISGHVSLYWYRQALGQGPEFLTYFNYEAQQDKSGLPNDRFSAERPEGSISTLTIQRTEQRDSAMYRCASSLRLAGGTTYNEQFFGPGTRLTVL.

V usage is TRBV5-6 and J usage is TRBJ2-3, with a possible D match to TRBD1 (5 bases). Trimming took off 6 bases at V and 8 bases at J, with 10 bases between the two ends. This CDR3 has 11 amino acids. Germline V CDR1 and CDR2: SGHDT, YYEEEE. The CDR3 DNA reads as TGTGCCAGCACCTTACAGGCTACGCAGTATTTT. It is translated as CASTLQATQYF.

The chain links TRBV10-3 to TRBJ2-1, with D tentatively TRBD2 (5 bases). Between the trimmed V and J ends, which lost 5 bases and 3 bases, there was a span of 8 bases. This CDR3 is 13 amino acids long. The germline gives CDR1 ENHRY, CDR2 SYGVKD. The CDR3 DNA sequence: TGTGCCATCAGTACACTAGACTACAATGAGCAGTTCTTC. Its translation: CAISTLDYNEQFF.

The chain links TRBV7-9 to TRBJ2-1, with D hard to call. The CDR3 runs 14 residues. Germline V gene lookup returns CDR1 SEHNR and CDR2 FQNEAQ (reference sequence). V dropped 4 bases and J dropped 0 bases, with 7 bases sitting between them. Here the CDR3 DNA reads TGTGCCAGCAGCTCCGCTAGCTCCTACAATGAGCAGTTCTTC. It specifies CASSSASSYNEQFF.

This chain joins TRBV6-6 and TRBJ1-6, with D perhaps matching TRBD1 (6 bases). V shed 6 bases and J shed 5 bases, with 17 bases lying between them. The CDR3 length is 16 residues. The germline CDR1 and CDR2 sequences are MNHNY and SVGAGI (reference sequence). The CDR3 nucleotides read TGTGCCAGCAGGGATAAACAGGGTGGACATAATTCACCCCTCCACTTT. Translating it yields CASRDKQGGHNSPLHF.

The chain couples TRBV12-3 or TRBV12-4 to TRBJ1-1; D not resolved. The V and J ends lost 4 bases and 1 base respectively, with 7 bases between them. This CDR3 comprises 13 residues. The CDR3: CASSSGRNTEAFF. In DNA, the CDR3 is TGTGCCAGCAGTTCGGGGAGGAACACTGAAGCTTTCTTT.

This chain joins TRBV20-1 and TRBJ2-1; 9 nucleotides match TRBD2. V was pared by 2 bases and J by 5 bases, with 4 bases of the junction left unmatched. Germline CDR1 is DFQATT and CDR2 is SNEGSKA (reference sequence). The CDR3 is 14 amino acids. The CDR3 DNA is TGCAGTGCTAGATCTCCTAGCGGGGACAATGAGCAGTTCTTC. This codes for CSARSPSGDNEQFF.

In DNA, the CDR3 is TGTGCCAGCAGCTTAGGATCCGCGGGACTAGCAGGAGAGACCCAGTACTTC. Protein product: CASSLGSAGLAGETQYF. V gene TRBV7-6 combines with J gene TRBJ2-5; 9 bases agree with TRBD2. The CDR3 length is 17 residues. Germline V gene data show CDR1 as SGHVS and CDR2 as FNYEAQ. The ends lost 1 base at V and 4 bases at J; junction bases unmatched: 10.

This rearrangement joins TRBV18 to TRBJ1-5, with 7 positions matching TRBD1. V lost 0 bases, J lost 2 bases, and 1 base stayed unmatched. This CDR3 has 15 amino acids. Germline CDR1 and CDR2: KGHSH and LQKENI. CDR3 in DNA: TGTGCCAGCTCACCACCGGGACAGCGCAATCAGCCCCAGCATTTT. Protein product: CASSPPGQRNQPQHF.

The chain is built from TRBV10-3 and TRBJ2-1; a weak D match, TRBD2 (7 bases). Germline V lookup: CDR1 ENHRY, CDR2 SYGVKD. CDR3 length equals 14 residues. V was shortened by 8 bases and J by 5 bases, with 16 bases between the two germline ends. The CDR3 DNA reads TGTGCCATCGGAGGGGGGGCCCTTAACAATGAGCAGTTCTTC. It codes for CAIGGGALNNEQFF.

The chain uses TRBV29-1 and TRBJ2-5; D may be TRBD1 (5 bases). V was cut by 4 bases and J by 5 bases, with 14 bases left in between. This CDR3 contains 13 residues. CDR1 and CDR2 (germline): SQVTM, ANQGSEA. The CDR3 nucleotides are TGCAGCGTTGTATCTAGGACAACGGAGACCCAGTACTTC. Translating gives CSVVSRTTETQYF.

This clonotype was detected only once. The CDR3 loop reads CSALWGGQPQHF. The CDR3, as DNA: TGCAGTGCCCTGTGGGGGGGCCAGCCCCAGCATTTT. This chain connects TRBV20-1 to TRBJ1-5; D possibly corresponds to TRBD1 (6 bases). The CDR3 spans 12 residues. The V and J ends lost 6 bases and 7 bases respectively, with 13 bases between them. Germline CDR1 DFQATT, CDR2 SNEGSKA (reference sequence).

V and J are TRBV5-8 and TRBJ2-4; 8 bases are a match to TRBD2. This CDR3 has 11 amino acids. J lost 16 bases, V lost 3 bases, and 6 bases had no gene match. The germline gives CDR1 SGHTS, CDR2 YDEGEE. For the CDR3, the DNA is TGTGCCAGCAGCTCGGGACTAGGCCCCTACTTC. Translation: CASSSGLGPYF. Together with reference TRBV5-8 and TRBJ2-4, the CDR3 gives the full variable domain: EAGVTQSPTHLIKTRGQQATLRCSPISGHTSVYWYQQALGLGLQFLLWYDEGEERNRGNFPPRFSGRQFPNYSSELNVNALELEDSALYLCASSSGLGPYFGAGTRLSVL.

This chain links TRBV7-3 with TRBJ1-1; D is unresolved. CDR3 length equals 13 residues. Trimming removed 2 bases at V and 1 base at J, with 5 bases between. Looked up from germline, CDR1 is SGHTA and CDR2 is FQGTGA. The CDR3 DNA is TGTGCCAGCAGCTTAGAGCGGAACACTGAAGCTTTCTTT. Translating it yields CASSLERNTEAFF.

The V gene is TRBV20-1, the J gene TRBJ2-3; no firm D call. The CDR3 covers 11 residues. The V gene's germline CDR1 is DFQATT and CDR2 SNEGSKA (reference sequence). Trimming shortened V by 3 bases and J by 9 bases, and 10 bases separated the two germline ends. The CDR3, as DNA: TGCAGTGCTAGGGACCTCCCCACGCAGTATTTT. It specifies CSARDLPTQYF.

This chain uses TRBV7-3 with TRBJ1-6; unclear D gene. V was shortened by 5 bases and J by 7 bases, with 9 bases between the two germline ends. This CDR3 comprises 13 residues. Germline values: CDR1 SGHTA, CDR2 FQGTGA. DNA of the CDR3: TGTGCCAGCAGCCAGGACCTGAATTCACCCCTCCACTTT. Protein product: CASSQDLNSPLHF.

This sequence joins TRBV29-1 and TRBJ2-6; the match to TRBD1 covers 9 bases. The CDR3 has 17 residues. CDR1 and CDR2 (germline): SQVTM, ANQGSEA. Trimming took 6 bases from V and 0 from J; bases not matched to a gene: 9. The DNA of the CDR3 is TGCAGCGTCCCCCGGGACAGGGCAAGCTCTGGGGCCAACGTCCTGACTTTC. Its protein product is CSVPRDRASSGANVLTF.

The rearrangement joins TRBV5-1 to TRBJ1-1; possibly TRBD1 for D (5 bases). V was pared by 3 bases and J by 5 bases, with 11 bases between. CDR1 and CDR2 from the germline V gene are SGHRS and YFSETQ. The CDR3 sequence is 13 residues long. Written as DNA, the CDR3 is TGCGCCAGCAGCTGGGAGGGGAGAACTGAAGCTTTCTTT. Protein sequence: CASSWEGRTEAFF.

The V call is TRBV29-1, the J call TRBJ2-2; D gene ambiguous. This CDR3 is 14 amino acids long. V lost 7 bases and J 0 bases, leaving 12 bases between the germline ends. Germline V gene sequence: CDR1 SQVTM, CDR2 ANQGSEA. This CDR3 is CSAVTGPNTGELFF. Written as DNA, the CDR3 is TGCAGCGCTGTTACCGGGCCGAACACCGGGGAGCTGTTTTTT.

V and J are TRBV12-3 or TRBV12-4 and TRBJ1-2; possible D gene TRBD1, 6 bases. The CDR3 sequence is 14 residues long. V was clipped by 5 bases and J by 6 bases, with 16 bases between them. The CDR3 DNA reads as TGTGCCAGCAGTCTACGGACAGCCAATAATGGCTACACCTTC. This codes for CASSLRTANNGYTF.

V is TRBV25-1 and J is TRBJ2-1; either TRBD1 or TRBD2 may supply D (6 bases each). There are 12 residues in the CDR3. Germline CDR1 is MGHDK and CDR2 is SYGVNS. The V end lost 7 bases, the J end lost 9 bases, and 13 bases lay between the germline ends. This CDR3 reads CASTTGGLEQFF. For the CDR3, the DNA is TGTGCCAGCACCACCGGGGGCCTTGAGCAGTTCTTC.

This chain links TRBV5-4 with TRBJ2-1; the match to TRBD2 covers 9 bases. The CDR3 length is 18 residues. The V segment lost 4 bases and the J segment 1 base; nucleotides outside the gene matches: 12. Germline V gene sequence: CDR1 SGHNT, CDR2 YYREEE (reference sequence). The CDR3 bases are TGTGCCAGCAGCCCTGGGTTGGGCGGGGGGGCTTCCTACAATGAGCAGTTCTTC. It yields the protein CASSPGLGGGASYNEQFF.

The chain links TRBV12-3 or TRBV12-4 to TRBJ1-5; no firm D call. V shed 6 bases and J shed 6 bases, with 9 bases lying between them. This CDR3 contains 12 residues. CDR3 nucleotide sequence: TGTGCCAGCAGCCAAAATGTTCAGCCCCAGCATTTT. Protein sequence: CASSQNVQPQHF.

The chain combines TRBV14 with TRBJ2-7; D ambiguous. V lost 1 base and J 12 bases, leaving 10 bases between the germline ends. The CDR3 has 11 amino acids. The germline V gene encodes CDR1 SGHDN and CDR2 FVKESK. The CDR3 sequence is CASSQGAVAYF. The CDR3 coding sequence is TGTGCCAGCAGCCAAGGGGCAGTTGCGTACTTC.

The chain combines TRBV11-2 with TRBJ2-7; 8 bases line up with TRBD2. CDR1 is SGHAT, CDR2 FQNNGV, per germline. The CDR3 is made up of 14 amino acids. The trim removed 3 bases at V and 5 bases at J, leaving 6 bases unmatched. In DNA, the CDR3 is TGTGCCAGCAGCTTCTACGGGAGGGGCGACGAGCAGTACTTC. Protein sequence: CASSFYGRGDEQYF. The full variable domain, rest sourced from reference TRBV11-2 and TRBJ2-7, is EAGVAQSPRYKIIEKRQSVAFWCNPISGHATLYWYQQILGQGPKLLIQFQNNGVVDDSQLPKDRFSAERLKGVDSTLKIQPAKLEDSAVYLCASSFYGRGDEQYFGPGTRLTVT.

This clonotype was found once. The rearrangement joins TRBV29-1 to TRBJ1-5; weak D call: TRBD1 (6 bases). This CDR3 region has 14 residues. V was clipped by 2 bases and J by 6 bases, with 14 bases between them. Per germline, CDR1 SQVTM and CDR2 ANQGSEA. The CDR3 loop is CSVEMAGEGQPQHF. The CDR3 DNA follows: TGCAGCGTTGAAATGGCAGGGGAGGGTCAGCCCCAGCATTTT.